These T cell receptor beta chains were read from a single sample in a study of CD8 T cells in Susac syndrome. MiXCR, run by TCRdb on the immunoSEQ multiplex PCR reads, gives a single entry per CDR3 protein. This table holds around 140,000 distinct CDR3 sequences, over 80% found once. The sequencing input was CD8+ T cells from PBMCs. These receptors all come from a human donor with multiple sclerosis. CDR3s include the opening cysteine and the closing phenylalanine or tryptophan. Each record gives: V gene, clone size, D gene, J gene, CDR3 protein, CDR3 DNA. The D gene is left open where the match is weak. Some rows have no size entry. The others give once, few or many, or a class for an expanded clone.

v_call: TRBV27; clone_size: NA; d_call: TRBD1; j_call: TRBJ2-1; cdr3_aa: CASSTGGSLQFF; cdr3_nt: TGTGCCAGCAGCACAGGGGGCAGTTTGCAGTTCTTC
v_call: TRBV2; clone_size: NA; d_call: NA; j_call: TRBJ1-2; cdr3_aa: CASSENPDDNYGYTF; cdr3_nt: TGTGCCAGCAGTGAAAACCCCGACGATAACTATGGCTACACCTTC
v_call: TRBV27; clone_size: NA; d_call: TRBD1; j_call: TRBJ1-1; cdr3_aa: CASSPIQGAVTFF; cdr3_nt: TGTGCCAGCAGTCCCATCCAGGGGGCCGTGACTTTCTTT
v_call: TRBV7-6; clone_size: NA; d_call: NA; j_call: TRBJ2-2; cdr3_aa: CASGQGANTGELFF; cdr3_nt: TGTGCCAGCGGCCAGGGCGCGAACACCGGGGAGCTGTTTTTT
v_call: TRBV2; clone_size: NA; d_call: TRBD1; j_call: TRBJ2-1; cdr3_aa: CASSESLTGFNEQFF; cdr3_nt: TGTGCCAGCAGTGAATCCTTGACAGGGTTCAATGAGCAGTTCTTC
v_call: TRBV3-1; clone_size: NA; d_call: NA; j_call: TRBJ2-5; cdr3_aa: CASSQDPAGETQYF; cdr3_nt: TGTGCCAGCAGCCAAGATCCAGCAGGCGAGACCCAGTACTTC
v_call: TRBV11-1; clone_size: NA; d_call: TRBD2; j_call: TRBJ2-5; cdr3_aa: CASSRGGEETQYF; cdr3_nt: TGTGCCAGCAGCCGTGGGGGGGAAGAGACCCAGTACTTC
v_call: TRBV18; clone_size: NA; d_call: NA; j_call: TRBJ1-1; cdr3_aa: CASSPRDIYTEAFF; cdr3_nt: TGTGCCAGCTCACCACGGGACATTTACACTGAAGCTTTCTTT
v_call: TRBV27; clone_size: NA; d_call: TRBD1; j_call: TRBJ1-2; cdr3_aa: CASSTSGTGLEGYTF; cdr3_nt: TGTGCCAGCAGCACCTCCGGGACAGGGCTGGAAGGCTACACCTTC
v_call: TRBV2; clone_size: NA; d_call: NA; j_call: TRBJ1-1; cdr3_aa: CASSGIARTERKSNTEAFF; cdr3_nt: TGTGCCAGCAGTGGGATAGCTCGGACGGAACGAAAATCGAACACTGAAGCTTTCTTT
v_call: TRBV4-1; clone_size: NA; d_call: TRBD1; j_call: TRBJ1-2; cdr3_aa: CASSQLGGRSNYGYTF; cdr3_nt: TGCGCCAGCAGCCAGCTAGGGGGCAGAAGCAACTATGGCTACACCTTC
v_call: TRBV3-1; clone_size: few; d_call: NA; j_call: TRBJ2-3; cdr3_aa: CASSLPDSTDTQYF; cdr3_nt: TGTGCCAGCAGCTTACCGGACAGCACAGATACGCAGTATTTT
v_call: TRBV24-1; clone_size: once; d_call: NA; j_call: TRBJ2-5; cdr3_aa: CATSDLGYAEYQETQYF; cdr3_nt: TGTGCCACCAGTGATTTAGGTTATGCCGAGTACCAAGAGACCCAGTACTTC
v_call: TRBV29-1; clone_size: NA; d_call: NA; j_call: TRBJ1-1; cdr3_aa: CSVEKGHTEAFF; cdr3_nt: TGCAGCGTTGAGAAGGGACACACTGAAGCTTTCTTT
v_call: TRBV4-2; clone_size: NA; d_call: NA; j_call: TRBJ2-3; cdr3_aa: CASSQEVAEGYTQYF; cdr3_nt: TGTGCCAGCAGCCAAGAGGTAGCGGAGGGGTATACGCAGTATTTT
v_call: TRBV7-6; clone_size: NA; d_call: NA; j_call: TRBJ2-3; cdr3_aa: CASSLGVRGTDTQYF; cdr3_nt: TGTGCCAGCAGCTTAGGGGTCCGGGGGACAGATACGCAGTATTTT
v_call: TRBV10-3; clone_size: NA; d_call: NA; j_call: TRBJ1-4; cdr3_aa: CAISEFWDLSEEKLFF; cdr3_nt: TGTGCCATCAGTGAGTTTTGGGACCTGAGCGAAGAAAAACTGTTTTTT
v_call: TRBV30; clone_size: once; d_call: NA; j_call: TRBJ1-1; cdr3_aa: CAWSVQAGTEAFF; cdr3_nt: TGTGCCTGGAGTGTACAGGCAGGCACTGAAGCTTTCTTT
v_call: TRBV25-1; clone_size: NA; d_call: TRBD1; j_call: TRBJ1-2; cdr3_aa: CASSGGQVNYGYTF; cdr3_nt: TGTGCCAGCAGTGGGGGACAGGTTAACTATGGCTACACCTTC
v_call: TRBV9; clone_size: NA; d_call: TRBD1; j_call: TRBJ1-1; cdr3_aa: CASSALGQGRGTEAFF; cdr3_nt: TGTGCCAGCAGCGCCCTCGGACAGGGACGAGGCACTGAAGCTTTCTTT
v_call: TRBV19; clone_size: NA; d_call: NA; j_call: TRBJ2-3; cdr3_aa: CATIFSTRGTDTQYF; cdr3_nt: TGTGCCACCATATTCAGCACTAGAGGCACAGATACGCAGTATTTT
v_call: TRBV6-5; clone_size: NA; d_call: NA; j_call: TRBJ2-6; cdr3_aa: CASSYSVGDSSGANVLTF; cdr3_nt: TGTGCCAGCAGTTATTCGGTAGGGGATTCCTCTGGGGCCAACGTCCTGACTTTC
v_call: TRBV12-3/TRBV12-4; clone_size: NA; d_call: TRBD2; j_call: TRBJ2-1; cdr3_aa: CASSFKVYGRTSGGPGIDNEQFF; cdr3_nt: TGTGCCAGCAGTTTTAAAGTTTACGGCAGGACTAGCGGGGGGCCCGGAATTGACAATGAGCAGTTCTTC
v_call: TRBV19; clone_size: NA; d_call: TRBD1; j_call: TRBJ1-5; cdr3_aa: CASSGTGGQPQHF; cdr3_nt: TGTGCCAGTAGTGGGACAGGGGGACAGCCCCAGCATTTT
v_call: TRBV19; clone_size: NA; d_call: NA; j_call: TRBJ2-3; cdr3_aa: CASSEPNTDTQYF; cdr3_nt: TGTGCCAGTAGTGAACCGAACACAGATACGCAGTATTTT
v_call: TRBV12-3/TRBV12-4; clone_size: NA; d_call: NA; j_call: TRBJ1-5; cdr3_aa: CASSLWWGGRKGPQHF; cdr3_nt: TGTGCCAGCAGTTTATGGTGGGGGGGACGTAAGGGGCCCCAGCATTTT
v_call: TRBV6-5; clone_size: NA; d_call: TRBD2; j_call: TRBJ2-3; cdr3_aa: CASSYSLAGEADTQYF; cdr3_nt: TGTGCCAGCAGTTACTCACTAGCGGGAGAGGCAGATACGCAGTATTTT
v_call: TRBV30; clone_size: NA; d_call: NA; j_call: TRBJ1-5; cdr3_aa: CAWSQSQGIGTYYSNQPQLF; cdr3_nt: TGTGCCTGGAGCCAATCCCAGGGCATTGGGACTTACTATAGCAATCAGCCCCAGCTTTTT
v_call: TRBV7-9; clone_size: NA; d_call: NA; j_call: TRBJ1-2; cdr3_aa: CASSSDGADYGYTF; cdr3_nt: TGTGCCAGCAGCTCAGATGGGGCTGACTATGGCTACACCTTC
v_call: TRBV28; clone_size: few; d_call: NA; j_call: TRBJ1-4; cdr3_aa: CASSRHPINSYEKLFF; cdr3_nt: TGTGCCAGCAGTCGGCATCCGATAAACTCGTACGAAAAACTGTTTTTT
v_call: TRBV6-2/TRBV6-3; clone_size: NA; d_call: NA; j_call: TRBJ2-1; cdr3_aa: CASSSTDPADEQFF; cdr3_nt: TGTGCCAGCAGTTCCACCGACCCGGCGGATGAGCAGTTCTTC
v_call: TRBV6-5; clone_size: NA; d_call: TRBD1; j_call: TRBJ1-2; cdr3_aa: CASGDRGNYGYTF; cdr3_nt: TGTGCCAGCGGGGACAGGGGGAACTATGGCTACACCTTC
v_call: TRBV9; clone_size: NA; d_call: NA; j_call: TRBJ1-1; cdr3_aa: CASSVRERMNTEAFF; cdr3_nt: TGTGCCAGCAGCGTGAGGGAGAGAATGAACACTGAAGCTTTCTTT
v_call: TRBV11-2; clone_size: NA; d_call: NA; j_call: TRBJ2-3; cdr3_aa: CASSPFSGTDTQYF; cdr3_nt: TGTGCCAGCAGCCCCTTCTCTGGGACAGATACGCAGTATTTT
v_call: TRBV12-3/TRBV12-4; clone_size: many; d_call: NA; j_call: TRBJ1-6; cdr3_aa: CASSLEAGYSPLHF; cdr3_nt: TGTGCCAGCAGTTTAGAGGCAGGTTATTCACCCCTCCACTTT
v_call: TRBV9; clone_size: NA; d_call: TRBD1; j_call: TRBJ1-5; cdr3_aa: CASSVGGGGINQPQHF; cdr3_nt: TGTGCCAGCAGCGTAGGAGGGGGCGGAATAAATCAGCCCCAGCATTTT
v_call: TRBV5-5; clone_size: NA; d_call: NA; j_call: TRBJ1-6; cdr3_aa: CASSLKLSSYNSPLHF; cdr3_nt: TGTGCCAGCAGCTTGAAACTGAGCTCCTATAATTCACCCCTCCACTTT
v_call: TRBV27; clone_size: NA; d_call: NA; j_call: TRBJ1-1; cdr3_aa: CASSLVPGYTEAFF; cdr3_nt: TGTGCCAGCAGTTTAGTTCCAGGATACACTGAAGCTTTCTTT
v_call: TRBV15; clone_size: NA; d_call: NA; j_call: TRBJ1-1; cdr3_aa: CATSADSTEAFF; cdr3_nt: TGTGCCACTTCAGCGGATAGCACTGAAGCTTTCTTT
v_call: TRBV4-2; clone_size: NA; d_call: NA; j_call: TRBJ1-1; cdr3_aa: CASRLGGIMNTEAFF; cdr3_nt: TGTGCCAGCAGGCTGGGGGGAATAATGAACACTGAAGCTTTCTTT
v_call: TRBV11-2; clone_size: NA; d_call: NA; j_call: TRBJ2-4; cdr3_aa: CASTLGGPANIQYF; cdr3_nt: TGTGCCAGCACCCTAGGAGGGCCTGCAAACATTCAGTACTTC
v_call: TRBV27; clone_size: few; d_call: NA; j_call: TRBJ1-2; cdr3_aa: CASSLAGGDYGYTF; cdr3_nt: TGTGCCAGCAGTTTGGCCGGGGGTGACTATGGCTACACCTTC
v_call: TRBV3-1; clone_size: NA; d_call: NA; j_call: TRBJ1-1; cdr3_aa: CASSHGRGNTEAFF; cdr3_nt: TGTGCCAGCAGCCATGGTAGGGGGAACACTGAAGCTTTCTTT